This T cell receptor (beta chain) is drawn from a study of T cell responses to AZD1222 COVID-19 vaccine. Study-wide results and limits: Once two AZD1222 doses were given, Spike-specific TCR breadth and depth went up. Researchers took repertoire samples only after the peak T cell response had come. In a largely white British group with more females than males, clonal diversity was possibly underestimated. Just a handful of AZD1222 recipients were seropositive at baseline.

This clone was found a few times. The antigen is not known. The repertoire was sequenced with immunoSEQ multiplex PCR; TCRdb's copy has only in-frame clones and lacks some. The sample has over 150,000 clones, roughly nine tenths seen once; the top ten hold 4.5% to 6%. There are 13 residues in the CDR3. Germline CDR1 and CDR2: MNHEY and SMNVEV (reference sequence). V dropped 6 bases and J dropped 6 bases, with 12 bases sitting between them. The sequences come from peripheral blood, collected on day 0 of MenACWY control vaccination. The TCR was taken from an adult in good health. The chain combines TRBV27 with TRBJ1-5, with a possible D match to TRBD1 (5 bases). CDR3 nucleotide sequence: TGTGCCAGCAGCCTGACAGTCGGTCAGCCCCAGCATTTT. This codes for CASSLTVGQPQHF.